This T cell receptor (beta chain) originates from a study of OX40 agonist ivuxolimab in advanced cancers. Study-wide context: The costimulatory receptor OX40 (CD134) was targeted by ivuxolimab, a fully human IgG2 agonistic monoclonal antibody. Intravenous ivuxolimab was administered to patients every 2 weeks at six dose levels: 0.01, 0.1, 0.3, 1.5, 3 and 10 mg/kg. Of the approximately 50 dose-escalation patients, hepatocellular carcinoma was present in around 19, melanoma in roughly 15, renal cell carcinoma in 9 and head and neck cancer in 9. In the dose-escalation cohort, over 65% of patients were male, and the mean age was about 55 years, with a range of about 23 to 90. Patients were allowed to have had prior anti-PD-1, anti-PD-L1 or anti-CTLA-4 therapy, and 40% of the dose-escalation patients had previously received checkpoint inhibitors. Partial responses occurred in three dose-escalation patients, of whom one had hepatocellular carcinoma and two had cutaneous melanoma. Peripheral TCRbeta sequencing was intended to test whether TCR sequence diversity was altered and clonal T-cell expansion was caused by ivuxolimab. The monotherapy dose-escalation portion (N ≈ 52 patients) of the phase I ivuxolimab trial is reported in the paper. The study at large found these results: In partial responders in the 0.1-3.0 mg/kg groups, normalized peripheral clonal expansion was found to be among the lowest, especially among CD8+ T cells. At doses from 0.1 to 3.0 mg/kg, clonal expansion was seen in both CD4+ and CD8+ blood T cells between baseline and week 6. After ivuxolimab, expanded clones were on average more numerous among CD8+ T cells than among CD4+ T cells. Which antigens the clonally expanded peripheral T cells were specific for was not determined. Low levels of normalized T-cell clonal expansion were also seen in some patients who did not respond.

A remark on this clone: There is no known antigen for this receptor. No much larger clone is present one base from it, and per-base qualities are unavailable.

V is shortened by 5 bases, J by 7 bases, and the region joining them spans 9 bases. The CDR3 starts with the cysteine, ends with the phenylalanine, and has 12 residues. This entry keeps only the CDR3 DNA: 36 bases, framed from base 1. The germline V gene supplies CDR1 MNHEY and CDR2 SVGAGI. Patients with a history of autoimmune disease or receiving systemic immunosuppression were excluded from the trial. Peripheral blood for TCR sequencing was collected from all dose cohorts at baseline, on cycle 4 day 1, and on cycle 7 day 1. Samples were obtained from an open-label, multicenter, first-in-human phase I dose-escalation trial of ivuxolimab. Adults with locally advanced or metastatic melanoma, renal cell, hepatocellular, or head and neck squamous cell carcinoma were enrolled in the trial. CD4+ and CD8+ T cells were sorted separately from peripheral blood before TCR sequencing. Genomic DNA was extracted from sorted cells for sequencing of the TCRbeta CDR3 region. The immunoSEQ Assay was used to sequence the TCRbeta CDR3 regions. TCRdb took this table from immuneACCESS and kept in-frame rearrangements with V and J called. Such tables lack part of the clones; where checked against another copy, unresolved V genes explain under half of the gap, and the rest is unexplained. The sample has tens of thousands of clones on record, approximately 93% of them singletons. Clones ranked in the top ten supply over 8.5% of the sample.

The receptor's source is an adult with an advanced solid tumor such as melanoma, head and neck, liver or kidney cancer. In this chain, TRBV6-5 is recombined with TRBJ2-1, with TRBD1 tentatively as D gene (5 bases match). Sequencing was performed on CD4+ or CD8+ T cells sorted from blood, taken in a trial of the OX40 agonist ivuxolimab. The DNA sequence is as follows: TGTGCCAGCAGTGACAGTGGGAATGAGCAGTTCTTC. Translated, this gives CASSDSGNEQFF.